The 20 T cell receptor beta chains listed next were all sequenced from one sample in a study of blood T cell repertoires in COVID-19. TCRdb's table, derived via immunoSEQ multiplex PCR, lists solely in-frame clones and lacks some. The table records roughly 56,000 clones, roughly 90% of them present only once. Sequencing was carried out using peripheral blood. The origin of the receptors is a human donor in a cohort sampled during active COVID-19.

V and J are TRBV6-1 and TRBJ1-6; D gene uncertain. The CDR3 length is 13 residues. Germline V lookup: CDR1 MNHNS, CDR2 SASEGT. V was clipped by 3 bases and J by 7 bases, with 7 bases between them. CDR3 loop: CASSDPRNSPLHF. CDR3 in DNA: TGTGCCAGCAGTGACCCGCGGAATTCACCCCTCCACTTT.

V usage is TRBV7-9 and J usage is TRBJ1-1, with a weak D call TRBD1 (6 bases). V lost 1 base, J lost 2 bases, and 8 bases lay in between. This CDR3 is built from 14 residues. Germline V CDR1 and CDR2: SEHNR, FQNEAQ (reference sequence). CDR3 in DNA: TGTGCCAGCAGCTTAGAACAGGGAAACACTGAAGCTTTCTTT. Its protein is CASSLEQGNTEAFF.

The chain recombines TRBV18 with TRBJ1-6; 10 bases map to TRBD1. The germline gives CDR1 KGHSH, CDR2 LQKENI. The CDR3 sequence is 14 residues long. V was pared by 5 bases and J by 7 bases, with 2 bases of the junction left unmatched. The CDR3, as DNA: TGTGCCAGCTCAGGGACAGGGGTGAATTCACCCCTCCACTTT. It translates to CASSGTGVNSPLHF.

The count of this clone is one. The chain couples TRBV7-9 to TRBJ2-7; 9 bases line up with TRBD1. V dropped 1 base and J dropped 6; count of bases not matched to a gene: 7. CDR1 and CDR2 (germline): SEHNR, FQNEAQ (reference sequence). This CDR3 has 15 residues. The CDR3 DNA reads TGTGCCAGCAGCTTAGTGGGACAGGGTAGGTCCGAGCAGTACTTC. It translates to CASSLVGQGRSEQYF.

The chain recombines TRBV6-2 or TRBV6-3 with TRBJ1-1; tentative D call: TRBD1 (6 bases). Germline V lookup: CDR1 MNHEY, CDR2 SVGEGT. With 5 bases removed from V and 7 bases from J, the gap between germline ends came to 20 bases. The CDR3 extends over 15 amino acids. The CDR3 region has the DNA TGTGCCAGCAGTACAACCGACAGGCTATTAGTTGAAGCTTTCTTT. It specifies CASSTTDRLLVEAFF.

This sequence joins TRBV19 and TRBJ1-2; D is ambiguous. This CDR3 comprises 14 residues. The V end lost 5 bases, the J end lost 9 bases, and 19 bases lay between the germline ends. CDR1 LNHDA and CDR2 SQIVND come from the germline V gene (reference sequence). CDR3 sequence reads: CASSAQAVEKSYTF. In DNA form, the CDR3 reads TGTGCCAGTAGTGCCCAGGCCGTTGAAAAAAGCTACACCTTC.

This sequence joins TRBV27 and TRBJ2-7; 9 bases line up with TRBD1. V gave up 4 bases and J gave up 7 bases; unmatched junction bases: 2. CDR1 and CDR2 from the germline V gene are MNHEY and SMNVEV (reference sequence). This CDR3 comprises 12 residues. In DNA, the CDR3 is TGTGCCAGCAGTTCGGACAGGGGTGAGCAGTACTTC. Protein sequence: CASSSDRGEQYF.

The chain joins TRBV27 to TRBJ2-5, with 11 bases that match TRBD2. The V segment lost 3 bases and the J segment 5 bases; nucleotides outside the gene matches: 11. Germline V gene sequence: CDR1 MNHEY, CDR2 SMNVEV (reference sequence). The CDR3 is 17 amino acids. CDR3 protein: CASSFLPLAGVGETQYF. DNA of the CDR3: TGTGCCAGCAGTTTCCTACCACTAGCGGGGGTCGGGGAGACCCAGTACTTC.

This chain links TRBV9 with TRBJ2-2; tentative D call: TRBD1 (6 bases). Trimming took off 10 bases at V and 1 base at J, with 14 bases between the two ends. CDR3 length equals 14 residues. CDR1 and CDR2 from the germline V gene are SGDLS and YYNGEE. CDR3 nucleotides: TGTGCCGGACGACAGGACCTGAACACCGGGGAGCTGTTTTTT. Residues: CAGRQDLNTGELFF.

The chain carries TRBV11-2 and TRBJ1-3; 9 bases align to TRBD1. CDR3 length equals 16 residues. V was clipped by 3 bases and J by 3 bases; unmatched bases: 6. The V gene's germline CDR1 is SGHAT and CDR2 FQNNGV. The CDR3 bases are TGTGCCAGCAGCTTCGTACAGGGGGCTATTGGAAACACCATATATTTT. Protein product: CASSFVQGAIGNTIYF.

The chain uses TRBV5-1 and TRBJ2-7; 11 positions agree with TRBD2. The germline V gene encodes CDR1 SGHRS and CDR2 YFSETQ. The CDR3 is 17 residues long. Trimming cost V 2 bases and J 5 bases; bases outside gene matches: 12. The CDR3 sequence is CASSLSLAGASAHEQYF. In DNA, the CDR3 is TGCGCCAGCAGCTTATCACTAGCGGGGGCCTCCGCACACGAGCAGTACTTC. Full variable domain (rest looked up from reference TRBV5-1 and TRBJ2-7): KAGVTQTPRYLIKTRGQQVTLSCSPISGHRSVSWYQQTPGQGLQFLFEYFSETQRNKGNFPGRFSGRQFSNSRSEMNVSTLELGDSALYLCASSLSLAGASAHEQYFGPGTRLTVT.

The J gene is TRBJ2-7, the V gene TRBV19, with 10 bases identical to TRBD2. After removal of 1 base from V and 3 bases from J, the junction contained 3 bases not matched to a gene. Germline CDR1 and CDR2: LNHDA and SQIVND (reference sequence). The CDR3 consists of 15 residues. The CDR3 DNA sequence: TGTGCCAGTAGTATAGTAGCGGGGGGTTACTACGAGCAGTACTTC. Translating gives CASSIVAGGYYEQYF. Full variable domain (missing parts from reference TRBV19 and TRBJ2-7): DGGITQSPKYLFRKEGQNVTLSCEQNLNHDAMYWYRQDPGQGLRLIYYSQIVNDFQKGDIAEGYSVSREKKESFPLTVTSAQKNPTAFYLCASSIVAGGYYEQYFGPGTRLTVT.

The CDR3 region has the DNA TGTGCCAGCAGTTACTCGAATTTTGACAGTTCTAACACTGAAGCTTTCTTT. Its translation: CASSYSNFDSSNTEAFF. This chain links TRBV6-2 or TRBV6-3 with TRBJ1-1; the D gene is possibly TRBD1 (5 bases). The V gene's germline CDR1 is MNHEY and CDR2 SVGEGT. V was pared by 0 bases and J by 2 bases, with 16 bases between. The CDR3 has 17 amino acids.

The table lists this clone with a few counts. The gene calls are TRBV20-1 and TRBJ2-7; maybe TRBD1 (6 bases). Germline CDR1 is DFQATT and CDR2 is SNEGSKA (reference sequence). This CDR3 is built from 14 residues. V was trimmed by 3 bases and J by 2 bases, leaving 14 bases between them. CDR3 nucleotides: TGCAGTGCTAGTCCCATACAGGGACCCTACGAGCAGTACTTC. Protein product: CSASPIQGPYEQYF.

The V call is TRBV9, the J call TRBJ1-2; unclear D gene. Trimming took 4 bases from V and 3 from J, leaving 10 bases between them. Germline-derived CDR1 and CDR2 are SGDLS and YYNGEE. The CDR3 has 13 residues. CDR3 nucleotide sequence: TGTGCCAGCAGCCCCCGCGGGGACTATGGCTACACCTTC. It yields the protein CASSPRGDYGYTF.

V is TRBV19 and J is TRBJ2-3; 10 bases agree with TRBD2. J gave up 3 bases and V 6 bases, and 6 bases lay outside the gene matches. Looked up from germline, CDR1 is LNHDA and CDR2 is SQIVND (reference sequence). The CDR3 is 15 residues long. The CDR3 loop is CASRRAGGRTDTQYF. CDR3 DNA: TGTGCCAGTAGAAGAGCGGGGGGGCGAACAGATACGCAGTATTTT.

The V and J genes are TRBV27 and TRBJ1-6; tentatively, D is TRBD1 (6 bases). The V gene's germline CDR1 is MNHEY and CDR2 SMNVEV (reference sequence). Deletions cut 3 bases from V and 0 bases from J, with 12 bases between. CDR3 size: 17 residues. CDR3 sequence: CASSFGVGGSYNSPLHF. In DNA, the CDR3 is TGTGCCAGCAGTTTCGGGGTAGGGGGCTCCTATAATTCACCCCTCCACTTT.

This chain joins TRBV4-3 and TRBJ2-1; TRBD2 matches 7 bases. CDR1 and CDR2 from the germline V gene are LGHNA and YSLEER. The V segment lost 4 bases and the J segment 7 bases; nucleotides outside the gene matches: 10. The CDR3 has 15 amino acids. For the CDR3, the DNA is TGCGCCAGCAGCCCAACCGGGGGGAGAATGAATGAGCAGTTCTTC. It is translated as CASSPTGGRMNEQFF.

This chain uses TRBV30 with TRBJ1-5, with 11 bases that match TRBD1. Germline CDR1 reads GTSNPN; CDR2 reads SVGIG (reference sequence). The CDR3 has 14 residues. V was pared by 3 bases and J by 4 bases, with 2 bases of the junction left unmatched. The CDR3 loop reads CAWRGQGENQPQHF. The CDR3 bases are TGTGCCTGGAGGGGACAGGGGGAGAATCAGCCCCAGCATTTT.

The rearrangement joins TRBV9 to TRBJ1-2; D is possibly TRBD1 (6 bases). In germline, CDR1 is SGDLS, CDR2 YYNGEE. This CDR3 region has 14 residues. V was cut by 0 bases and J by 3 bases, with 9 bases left in between. DNA for the CDR3: TGTGCCAGCAGCGTAGATCAGGGGTACTATGGCTACACCTTC. This sequence encodes CASSVDQGYYGYTF.